The 29 T cell receptor beta chains reported below all come from one sample, sequenced in a study of T cell repertoires in cytomegalovirus infection. TCRdb itself ran the reads through MiXCR, one entry per CDR3 protein. The sample yields roughly 230,000 distinct CDR3 sequences, approximately 7% seen once. The sequencing input was PBMCs. These receptors originate from a human donor in good health (CMV status not recorded). Some clones in this sample may be carry-over from other donors' samples.

This clonotype was counted ten times or more. The chain carries TRBV6-5 and TRBJ2-7; 8 bases map to TRBD2. From germline, CDR1 is MNHEY and CDR2 SVGAGI. V shed 0 bases, J shed 7 bases, and the junction held 2 bases outside the gene matches. This CDR3 contains 13 residues. CDR3 DNA: TGTGCCAGCAGTTACTCGGCTAGCGGGGAGCAGTACTTC. This encodes CASSYSASGEQYF.

This clonotype was observed many times. The rearrangement links TRBV2 to TRBJ1-2, with a possible D match to TRBD1 (5 bases). This CDR3 comprises 15 residues. CDR1 and CDR2 from the germline V gene are SNHLY and FYNNEI. The V end was cut by 6 bases, the J end by 8 bases, with 22 bases between. The CDR3 DNA is TGTGCCAGCAGGCCCGGGACGGCTCGTTCAGGGGGCTACACCTTC. This gives the protein CASRPGTARSGGYTF.

The V and J genes are TRBV5-6 and TRBJ1-2; D not resolved. The V end was cut by 4 bases, the J end by 7 bases, with 14 bases between. CDR1 SGHDT and CDR2 YYEEEE come from the germline V gene. This CDR3 has 13 residues. The chain's CDR3 is CASSLSAQSGYTF. Here the CDR3 DNA reads TGTGCCAGCAGCCTCTCGGCGCAGAGTGGCTACACCTTC.

This clonotype was observed at least ten times. This chain connects TRBV11-3 to TRBJ2-3; 10 nucleotides line up with TRBD1. CDR1 is SGHNT and CDR2 is YENEEA in the germline V gene. The CDR3 has 15 amino acids. V gave up 5 bases and J gave up 3 bases; unmatched junction bases: 5. The CDR3 DNA is TGTGCCAGCAGCCCCGGGACAGGGGTTACAGATACGCAGTATTTT. Its protein product is CASSPGTGVTDTQYF.

This chain connects TRBV6-4 to TRBJ1-2; 9 bases match TRBD1. The CDR3 length is 15 residues. CDR1 is MRHNA, CDR2 SNTAGT, per germline. Losses at the gene ends were 2 bases for V and 2 bases for J; bases not matched to a gene: 3. The CDR3 sequence: CASSDPGQGNYGYTF. For the CDR3, the DNA is TGTGCCAGCAGTGACCCGGGACAGGGCAACTATGGCTACACCTTC.

At least ten counts were recorded for this clonotype. This CDR3 reads CASSLAFTGGEPQHF. The CDR3 coding sequence is TGTGCCAGCAGTTTAGCCTTCACAGGGGGGGAGCCCCAGCATTTT. The chain carries TRBV12-3 or TRBV12-4 and TRBJ1-5; 8 bases fit TRBD1. Trimming at V came to 0 bases and at J to 8 bases, leaving 6 bases not matched to a gene. The CDR3 length is 15 residues.

This clonotype has at least ten counts. The J gene is TRBJ1-2, the V gene TRBV29-1, with a weak D call TRBD1 (5 bases). The V and J ends lost 8 bases and 7 bases respectively, with 23 bases between them. Per the germline V gene, CDR1 is SQVTM and CDR2 is ANQGSEA. The CDR3 is 14 residues long. The CDR3 here is CSSSLGRGDSGYTF. CDR3 nucleotides: TGCAGCTCGTCTCTCGGGAGGGGAGATTCTGGCTACACCTTC.

In its sample, this clonotype was seen many times. The V and J genes are TRBV6-2 or TRBV6-3 and TRBJ2-7; TRBD2 agrees at 7 bases. V was clipped by 2 bases and J by 7 bases; unmatched bases: 11. Germline values: CDR1 MNHEY, CDR2 SVGEGT. This CDR3 spans 15 amino acids. CDR3 sequence: CASSYRRLALEEQYF. The CDR3 DNA reads as TGTGCCAGCAGTTACAGGAGACTAGCCCTTGAGGAGCAGTACTTC.

The V and J genes are TRBV6-1 and TRBJ2-7; 8 bases match TRBD2. Trimming at V came to 10 bases and at J to 4 bases, leaving 12 bases not matched to a gene. CDR1 MNHNS and CDR2 SASEGT come from the germline V gene. The CDR3 is made up of 14 amino acids. As DNA, the CDR3 is TGTGCCACCCGAGCGGCGGGGGGCGGGTACGAGCAGTACTTC. This translates into CATRAAGGGYEQYF.

Notes on this clonotype: A much more abundant neighbour one base away suggests this may be a read error. The chain links TRBV23-1 to TRBJ2-7, with TRBD1 matching over 9 bases. TRBV23-1 has ORF status, its function being uncertain. V gave up 3 bases and J gave up 0 bases; unmatched junction bases: 18. The CDR3 runs 20 residues. Here the CDR3 DNA reads TGCGCCAGCAGTCACGACCCGGGACAGGGTGCTGAATTAACCTCCTACGAGCAGTACTTC. Its translation: CASSHDPGQGAELTSYEQYF.

V and J are TRBV20-1 and TRBJ2-4; D unclear. Trimming removed 5 bases from V and 8 bases from J, with 7 bases in between. The CDR3 totals 10 residues. CDR1 and CDR2 from the germline V gene are DFQATT and SNEGSKA (reference sequence). The DNA of the CDR3 is TGCAGTGCTGGTATTGACATTCAGTACTTC. Translation gives CSAGIDIQYF.

This clonotype was seen at least ten times. The chain combines TRBV7-2 with TRBJ2-4; 8 positions agree with TRBD2. This CDR3 has 19 residues. Germline lookup yields CDR1 SGHTA and CDR2 FQGNSA. V shed 1 base, J shed 1 base, and the junction held 12 bases outside the gene matches. Here the CDR3 reads CASSLGAGGPIEAKNIQYF. CDR3 in DNA: TGTGCCAGCAGCTTAGGGGCGGGGGGCCCCATTGAGGCCAAAAACATTCAGTACTTC.

This clonotype showed up many times. The chain links TRBV11-2 to TRBJ1-1; no firm D call. Germline CDR1 and CDR2: SGHAT and FQNNGV. There are 11 residues in the CDR3. Trimming removed 5 bases from V and 9 bases from J, with 10 bases in between. For the CDR3, the DNA is TGTGCCAGCAGCCCCCCTTATCAAGCTTTCTTT. Residues: CASSPPYQAFF.

The sample holds many counts of this clonotype. This chain uses TRBV18 with TRBJ2-7, with 8 bases lining up with TRBD1. The CDR3 has 15 residues. Per germline, CDR1 KGHSH and CDR2 LQKENI. V shed 4 bases and J 0 bases; nucleotides not matched to a gene: 5. The CDR3 region has the DNA TGTGCCAGCTCACTTCGGACAGGGTTCTCCTACGAGCAGTACTTC. Protein product: CASSLRTGFSYEQYF.

As for this clonotype: One end of the junction is discordant with germline, which a read error may explain. This rearrangement joins TRBV12-3 or TRBV12-4 to TRBJ2-6; 9 bases map to TRBD1. The CDR3 has 19 amino acids. This chain's CDR3 is CASSSYDRGEDAGAIVLTF. CDR3 nucleotide sequence: TGTGCCAGCAGTTCGTACGACAGGGGGGAAGACGCTGGGGCCATCGTCCTGACTTTC.

The chain carries TRBV29-1 and TRBJ1-1; a weak D match, TRBD1 (5 bases). V gave up 5 bases and J gave up 0 bases, with 16 bases separating them. The CDR3 runs to 15 residues. CDR1 and CDR2 (germline): SQVTM, ANQGSEA. For the CDR3, the DNA is TGCAGCGTTATCCCCGGGGGGGTGGTGAACACTGAAGCTTTCTTT. It encodes CSVIPGGVVNTEAFF.

This clonotype was counted many times. The chain is built from TRBV9 and TRBJ2-1; maybe TRBD2 (6 bases). V was cut by 0 bases and J by 8 bases, with 15 bases left in between. The CDR3 is made up of 15 amino acids. CDR1 is SGDLS and CDR2 is YYNGEE in the germline V gene. The CDR3 region is CASSVAGLPSDEQFF. CDR3 bases: TGTGCCAGCAGCGTAGCGGGACTGCCCTCGGATGAGCAGTTCTTC.

This clonotype has a count of ten or more. The chain links TRBV12-3 or TRBV12-4 to TRBJ1-1; D is uncertain. V lost 5 bases and J 6 bases, leaving 16 bases between the germline ends. There are 14 residues in the CDR3. In DNA form, the CDR3 reads TGTGCCAGCAGTCCTAAGAATGGGCTGGCTGAAGCTTTCTTT. Its translation is CASSPKNGLAEAFF.

This clonotype was counted ten times or more. The rearrangement links TRBV7-3 to TRBJ2-7; D might be TRBD2 (6 bases). The CDR3 spans 15 residues. V was shortened by 2 bases and J by 6 bases, with 17 bases between the two germline ends. CDR1 is SGHTA and CDR2 is FQGTGA in the germline V gene. The CDR3: CASSLSGTEGAEQYF. The CDR3 region has the DNA TGTGCCAGCAGCTTATCCGGGACTGAAGGCGCCGAGCAGTACTTC.

This clonotype was picked up many times. This chain connects TRBV7-2 to TRBJ1-1; the match to TRBD1 covers 7 bases. The CDR3 consists of 21 residues. After removal of 1 base from V and 0 bases from J, the junction contained 20 bases not matched to a gene. CDR1 is SGHTA and CDR2 is FQGNSA in the germline V gene. For the CDR3, the DNA is TGTGCCAGCAGCTTAGTAATGAGGGCTCTGGGGGACAGCGCCATGAACACTGAAGCTTTCTTT. Translated, it gives CASSLVMRALGDSAMNTEAFF.

This clonotype was counted many times. The gene calls are TRBV2 and TRBJ2-4; tentative D call: TRBD2 (6 bases). CDR1 SNHLY and CDR2 FYNNEI come from the germline V gene. The CDR3 runs 14 residues. Trimming shortened V by 7 bases and J by 8 bases, and 18 bases separated the two germline ends. The CDR3 DNA follows: TGTGCCAGCAAGAAGGGACTCCGCCAGGACATTCAGTACTTC. Translated, it gives CASKKGLRQDIQYF.

This clonotype has a count of ten or more. The rearrangement links TRBV6-2 or TRBV6-3 to TRBJ1-2, with 8 bases identical to TRBD1. This CDR3 has 16 amino acids. The V segment lost 5 bases and the J segment 8 bases; nucleotides outside the gene matches: 16. Per the germline V gene, CDR1 is MNHEY and CDR2 is SVGEGT. CDR3 coding DNA: TGTGCCAGCAGTCCTACAGGGGGAGAAGGCCGCGGCGGCTACACCTTC. Its protein product is CASSPTGGEGRGGYTF.

This clonotype was recorded many times. The chain employs TRBV5-1 and TRBJ2-5; D is possibly TRBD2 (6 bases). Per the germline V gene, CDR1 is SGHRS and CDR2 is YFSETQ. V was trimmed by 3 bases and J by 1 base, leaving 10 bases between them. This CDR3 is 14 amino acids long. CDR3 bases: TGCGCCAGCAGCTATAGCGGATCCCAAGAGACCCAGTACTTC. Its translation is CASSYSGSQETQYF. Together with reference TRBV5-1 and TRBJ2-5, the CDR3 gives the full variable domain: KAGVTQTPRYLIKTRGQQVTLSCSPISGHRSVSWYQQTPGQGLQFLFEYFSETQRNKGNFPGRFSGRQFSNSRSEMNVSTLELGDSALYLCASSYSGSQETQYFGPGTRLLVL.

This clonotype was seen repeatedly, ten times or more. The chain carries TRBV29-1 and TRBJ1-1; D ambiguous. The CDR3 runs 13 residues. The germline CDR1 and CDR2 sequences are SQVTM and ANQGSEA. Trimming cost V 4 bases and J 1 base, with 10 bases left between them. The DNA of the CDR3 is TGCAGCGTTGCGTTTGGCCGGAACACTGAAGCTTTCTTT. As protein: CSVAFGRNTEAFF.

This clonotype appeared many times. This chain's CDR3 is CASSPRQNYGYTF. The CDR3 DNA is TGTGCCAGCAGCCCCCGACAAAACTATGGCTACACCTTC. V and J are TRBV7-2 and TRBJ1-2; D not certain. V was cut by 5 bases and J by 2 bases, with 9 bases left in between. CDR3 length: 13 residues. CDR1 is SGHTA, CDR2 FQGNSA, per germline.

At least ten counts were recorded for this clonotype. The chain uses TRBV2 and TRBJ2-3; 14 bases match TRBD2. CDR1 and CDR2 from the germline V gene are SNHLY and FYNNEI. This CDR3 has 14 amino acids. V lost 8 bases and J lost 9; bases outside the gene matches: 7. Written as DNA, the CDR3 is TGTGCCAGCGAGACTAGCGGGGGGGCCTTGACGCAGTATTTT. It is translated as CASETSGGALTQYF.

This clonotype was seen ten or more times. The chain carries TRBV7-2 and TRBJ2-1; 8 bases agree with TRBD1. CDR3 size: 15 residues. The germline CDR1 and CDR2 sequences are SGHTA and FQGNSA. V shed 5 bases, J shed 5 bases, and the junction held 8 bases outside the gene matches. CDR3 sequence reads: CASSPRTGTHNEQFF. In DNA, the CDR3 is TGTGCCAGCAGCCCTCGGACAGGGACGCACAATGAGCAGTTCTTC.

This clonotype was detected many times. This rearrangement joins TRBV6-2 or TRBV6-3 to TRBJ1-5, with 7 bases lining up with TRBD1. Germline loops: CDR1 MNHEY, CDR2 SVGEGT. The CDR3 consists of 13 residues. The V gene end was trimmed by 9 bases and the J gene end by 3 bases; junction bases not matched to a gene: 5. The CDR3 is CASRTGDNQPQHF. CDR3 nucleotide sequence: TGTGCCAGTAGGACAGGAGACAATCAGCCCCAGCATTTT.

The sample holds a few counts of this clonotype. V and J are TRBV5-1 and TRBJ1-1; tentative D call: TRBD1 (5 bases). V lost 4 bases, J lost 4 bases, and 11 bases lay in between. Looked up from germline, CDR1 is SGHRS and CDR2 is YFSETQ. This CDR3 has 13 residues. CDR3 in amino acids: CASSGDGSTEAFF. CDR3 DNA: TGCGCCAGCAGCGGGGACGGAAGCACTGAAGCTTTCTTT.